This entry lists 9 T cell receptor beta chains sequenced from one sample in a study of blood T cell repertoires in COVID-19. The repertoire was sequenced with immunoSEQ multiplex PCR; TCRdb's copy has only in-frame clones and lacks some. Of tens of thousands of clones in the sample, roughly 90% were seen once. The specimen sequenced was peripheral blood. Source of these receptors: an elderly woman with active COVID-19.

CDR3 nucleotides: TGTGCCAGTAGTAGAGGGATCCTGAACACTGAAGCTTTCTTT. Translating it yields CASSRGILNTEAFF. This chain uses TRBV19 with TRBJ1-1; D is ambiguous. This CDR3 comprises 14 residues. Trimming removed 4 bases from V and 0 bases from J, with 9 bases in between. Germline V gene data show CDR1 as LNHDA and CDR2 as SQIVND (reference sequence).

The rearrangement uses TRBV18 and TRBJ2-3; TRBD1 is a possible D gene (6 bases). V was trimmed by 2 bases and J by 0 bases, leaving 9 bases between them. CDR1 is KGHSH, CDR2 LQKENI, per germline. CDR3 length equals 15 residues. CDR3 residues: CASSPGQYSTDTQYF. CDR3 coding DNA: TGTGCCAGCTCACCAGGACAGTATAGCACAGATACGCAGTATTTT.

This clone came up a few times. The V gene is TRBV5-1, the J gene TRBJ1-6, with TRBD1 matching 7 bases. Unmatched junction bases numbered 5, after V lost 5 bases and J lost 6 bases. Germline CDR1 reads SGHRS; CDR2 reads YFSETQ. The CDR3 sequence is 14 residues long. The CDR3 coding sequence is TGCGCCAGCAGGCCAGACAGGGCTAATTCACCCCTCCACTTT. Encoded protein: CASRPDRANSPLHF.

V is TRBV7-3 and J is TRBJ2-3; 12 positions match TRBD1. CDR1 is SGHTA and CDR2 is FQGTGA in the germline V gene. J gave up 8 bases and V 4 bases, and 4 bases lay outside the gene matches. CDR3 length equals 14 residues. The CDR3 protein is CASSSGTGGGTQYF. The CDR3 DNA sequence: TGTGCCAGCAGCTCCGGGACAGGGGGCGGTACGCAGTATTTT.

This chain joins TRBV9 and TRBJ2-3; 8 bases are shared with TRBD2. CDR3 length: 15 amino acids. Germline V gene sequence: CDR1 SGDLS, CDR2 YYNGEE. J was trimmed by 5 bases and V by 3 bases; bases with no gene match: 8. The CDR3 coding sequence is TGTGCCAGCAGCGCCGCAGCGGGGGCGGGAGATACGCAGTATTTT. Encoded protein: CASSAAAGAGDTQYF.

This sequence joins TRBV4-1 and TRBJ1-6, with D possibly TRBD1 on 5 matching bases. Germline V lookup: CDR1 MGHRA, CDR2 YSYEKL. The CDR3 length is 15 residues. V dropped 0 bases and J dropped 10 bases, with 13 bases sitting between them. The CDR3 region is CASSQDFQGGSPLHF. The CDR3 DNA is TGCGCCAGCAGCCAAGATTTTCAGGGAGGGTCACCCCTCCACTTT.

V gene TRBV9 combines with J gene TRBJ1-3; D not certain. The germline V gene has CDR1 SGDLS and CDR2 YYNGEE. CDR3 length equals 11 residues. V was cut by 5 bases and J by 8 bases, with 8 bases left in between. This chain's CDR3 is CASSAEDTIYF. The CDR3 nucleotides read TGTGCCAGCAGTGCTGAGGACACCATATATTTT.

The CDR3 DNA follows: TGTGCCAGCAGTTTTATGATAGGAGGGAAAGAGACCCAGTACTTC. It translates to CASSFMIGGKETQYF. J is TRBJ2-5 and V is TRBV28; weak D call: TRBD2 (6 bases). Germline V CDR1 and CDR2: MDHEN, SYDVKM. V gave up 3 bases and J gave up 3 bases, with 14 bases separating them. This CDR3 contains 15 residues.

This chain joins TRBV3-1 (or the pseudogene TRBV3-2) and TRBJ2-4; D perhaps matches TRBD1 (5 bases). Germline V gene sequence: CDR1 LGHDT, CDR2 YNNKEL (reference sequence). V lost 1 base to trimming and J lost 13 bases, with 17 bases between them. The CDR3 extends over 14 amino acids. CDR3 in DNA: TGTGCCAGCAGCCAAGGCATGGGGCAGCCCCCCCAGTACTTC. This translates into CASSQGMGQPPQYF.